This T cell receptor (beta chain) was identified in a study of shared clonotypes between healthy human individuals. Deep-level settings were used for running the assay. Data came from immunoSEQ multiplex PCR; TCRdb stores just in-frame clones and leaves some out. The table includes about 1.1 million clones, 75% to 80% detected once. Trimming left V 1 base short and J 2 bases short, with 9 bases between. Germline values: CDR1 MDHEN, CDR2 SYDVKM. The CDR3 extends over 14 amino acids. The specimen was memory CD4+ T cells from PBMCs. Subset given: CD45RA-negative fraction. The genes are TRBV28 and TRBJ2-7; D may be TRBD1 (5 bases). This clonotype originated in a man aged 18 to 35 in good health. Some clones in this sample may be carry-over from other donors' samples. CDR3 sequence reads: CASSLLDSTYEQYF. The CDR3 DNA is TGTGCCAGCAGTTTATTAGACAGTACCTACGAGCAGTACTTC.